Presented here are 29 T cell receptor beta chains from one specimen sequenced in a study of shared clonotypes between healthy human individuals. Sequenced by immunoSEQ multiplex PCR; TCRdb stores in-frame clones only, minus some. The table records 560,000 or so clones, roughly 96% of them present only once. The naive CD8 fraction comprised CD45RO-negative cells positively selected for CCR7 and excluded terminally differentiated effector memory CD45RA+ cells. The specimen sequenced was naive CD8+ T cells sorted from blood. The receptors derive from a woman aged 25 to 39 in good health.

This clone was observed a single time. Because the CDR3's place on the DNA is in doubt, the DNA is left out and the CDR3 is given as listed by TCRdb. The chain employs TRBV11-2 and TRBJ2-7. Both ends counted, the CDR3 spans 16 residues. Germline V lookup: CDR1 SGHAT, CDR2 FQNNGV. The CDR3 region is CASSFGPGTPYYEQYF.

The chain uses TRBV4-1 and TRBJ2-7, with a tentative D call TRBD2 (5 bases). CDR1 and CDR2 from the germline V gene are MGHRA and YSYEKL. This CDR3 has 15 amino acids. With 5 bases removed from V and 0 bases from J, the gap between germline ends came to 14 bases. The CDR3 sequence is CASSSRVAGSYEQYF. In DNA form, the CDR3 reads TGCGCCAGCAGCTCGCGAGTGGCGGGCTCCTACGAGCAGTACTTC.

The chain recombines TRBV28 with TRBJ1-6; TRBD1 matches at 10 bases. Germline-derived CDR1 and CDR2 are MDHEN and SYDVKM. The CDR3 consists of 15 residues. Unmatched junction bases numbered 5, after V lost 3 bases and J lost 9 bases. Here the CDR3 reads CASSFWDRGTSPLHF. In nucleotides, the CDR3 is TGTGCCAGCAGTTTTTGGGACAGGGGAACTTCACCCCTCCACTTT.

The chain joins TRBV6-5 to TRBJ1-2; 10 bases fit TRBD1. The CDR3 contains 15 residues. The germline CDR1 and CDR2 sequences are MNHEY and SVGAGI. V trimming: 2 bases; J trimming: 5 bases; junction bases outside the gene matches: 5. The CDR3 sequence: CASSYMTGGGYGYTF. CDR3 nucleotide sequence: TGTGCCAGCAGTTACATGACAGGGGGCGGGTATGGCTACACCTTC.

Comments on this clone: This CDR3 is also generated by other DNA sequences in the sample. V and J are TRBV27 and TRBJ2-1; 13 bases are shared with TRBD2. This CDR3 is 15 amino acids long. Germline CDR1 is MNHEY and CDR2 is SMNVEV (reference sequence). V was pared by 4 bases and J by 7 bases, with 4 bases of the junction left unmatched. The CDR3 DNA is TGTGCCAGCAGTTCCGGGACTAGCGGGAAAAATGAGCAGTTCTTC. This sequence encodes CASSSGTSGKNEQFF.

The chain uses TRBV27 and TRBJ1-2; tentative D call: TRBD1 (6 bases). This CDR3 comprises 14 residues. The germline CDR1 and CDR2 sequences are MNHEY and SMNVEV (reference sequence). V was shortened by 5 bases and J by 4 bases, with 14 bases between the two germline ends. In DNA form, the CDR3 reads TGTGCCAGCAGTGTAACAGGGTCGGTCTATGGCTACACCTTC. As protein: CASSVTGSVYGYTF.

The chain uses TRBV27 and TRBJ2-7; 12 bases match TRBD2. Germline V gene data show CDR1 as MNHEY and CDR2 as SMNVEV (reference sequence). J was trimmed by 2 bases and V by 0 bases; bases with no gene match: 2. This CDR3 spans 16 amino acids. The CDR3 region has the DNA TGTGCCAGCAGTTTATCTCCTAGCGGGAGGGCCTACGAGCAGTACTTC. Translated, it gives CASSLSPSGRAYEQYF.

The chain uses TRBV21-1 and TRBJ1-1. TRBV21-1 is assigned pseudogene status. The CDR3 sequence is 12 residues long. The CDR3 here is CASGGCATEAFF. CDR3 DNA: TGTGCCAGCGGAGGGTGCGCCACTGAAGCTTTCTTT.

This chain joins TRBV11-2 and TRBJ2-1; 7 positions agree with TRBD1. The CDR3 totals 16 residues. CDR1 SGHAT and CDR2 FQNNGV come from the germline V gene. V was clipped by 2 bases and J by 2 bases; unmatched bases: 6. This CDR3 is CASSLPQQGPYNEQFF. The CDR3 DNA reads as TGTGCCAGCAGCTTACCCCAACAGGGGCCCTACAATGAGCAGTTCTTC.

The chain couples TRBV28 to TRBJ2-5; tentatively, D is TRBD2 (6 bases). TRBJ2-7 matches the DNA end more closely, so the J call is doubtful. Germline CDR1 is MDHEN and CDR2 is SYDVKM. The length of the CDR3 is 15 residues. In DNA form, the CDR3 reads TGTGCCAGCAGGTCCCTTTCCGGGGGACCATACGAGCAGTACTTC. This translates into CASRSLSGGPYEQYF.

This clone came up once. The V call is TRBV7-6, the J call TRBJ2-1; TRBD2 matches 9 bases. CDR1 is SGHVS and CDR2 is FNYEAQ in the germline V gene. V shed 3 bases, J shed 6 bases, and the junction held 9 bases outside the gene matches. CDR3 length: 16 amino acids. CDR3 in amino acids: CASSFSGGRAFNEQFF. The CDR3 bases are TGTGCCAGCAGCTTTTCGGGCGGGAGGGCCTTCAATGAGCAGTTCTTC.

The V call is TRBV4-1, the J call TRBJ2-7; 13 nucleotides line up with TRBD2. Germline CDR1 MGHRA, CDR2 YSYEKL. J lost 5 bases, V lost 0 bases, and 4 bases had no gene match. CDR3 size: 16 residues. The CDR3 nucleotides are TGCGCCAGCAGCCAAGAAGGAGGACTAGCGGGAGACGAGCAGTACTTC. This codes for CASSQEGGLAGDEQYF.

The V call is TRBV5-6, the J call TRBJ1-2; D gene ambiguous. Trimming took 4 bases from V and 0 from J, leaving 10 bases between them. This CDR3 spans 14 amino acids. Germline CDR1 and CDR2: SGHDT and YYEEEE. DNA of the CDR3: TGTGCCAGCAGCAACAACATGGCTAACTATGGCTACACCTTC. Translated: CASSNNMANYGYTF.

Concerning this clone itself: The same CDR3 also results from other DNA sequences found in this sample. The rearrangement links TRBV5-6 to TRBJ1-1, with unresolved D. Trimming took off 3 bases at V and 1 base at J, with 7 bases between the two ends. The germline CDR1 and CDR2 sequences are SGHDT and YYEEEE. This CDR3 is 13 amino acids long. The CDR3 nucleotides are TGTGCCAGCAGCTATACTGGGAACACTGAAGCTTTCTTT. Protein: CASSYTGNTEAFF.

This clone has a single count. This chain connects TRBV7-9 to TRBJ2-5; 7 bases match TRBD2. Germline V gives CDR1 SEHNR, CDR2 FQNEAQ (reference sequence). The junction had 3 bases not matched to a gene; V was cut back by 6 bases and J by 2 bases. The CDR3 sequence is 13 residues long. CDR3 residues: CASSRGVQETQYF. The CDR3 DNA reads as TGTGCCAGCAGTCGGGGGGTGCAAGAGACCCAGTACTTC. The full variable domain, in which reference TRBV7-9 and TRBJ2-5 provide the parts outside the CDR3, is DTGVSQNPRHKITKRGQNVTFRCDPISEHNRLYWYRQTLGQGPEFLTYFQNEAQLEKSRLLSDRFSAERPKGSFSTLEIQRTEQGDSAMYLCASSRGVQETQYFGPGTRLLVL.

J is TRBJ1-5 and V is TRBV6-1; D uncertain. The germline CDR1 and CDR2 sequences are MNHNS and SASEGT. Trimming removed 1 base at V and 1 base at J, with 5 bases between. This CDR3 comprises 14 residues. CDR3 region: CASSEVWSNQPQHF. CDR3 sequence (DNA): TGTGCCAGCAGTGAAGTCTGGAGCAATCAGCCCCAGCATTTT.

Written as DNA, the CDR3 is TGTGCCAGCAGCTTAGTACTAGCGGGAGTTTCGGATACGCAGTATTTT. This sequence encodes CASSLVLAGVSDTQYF. The chain joins TRBV7-9 to TRBJ2-3; 11 bases are a match to TRBD2. The CDR3 sequence is 16 residues long. The trim removed 1 base at V and 6 bases at J, leaving 6 bases unmatched. Germline V lookup: CDR1 SEHNR, CDR2 FQNEAQ (reference sequence). Variable domain in full (rest from reference TRBV7-9 and TRBJ2-3): DTGVSQNPRHKITKRGQNVTFRCDPISEHNRLYWYRQTLGQGPEFLTYFQNEAQLEKSRLLSDRFSAERPKGSFSTLEIQRTEQGDSAMYLCASSLVLAGVSDTQYFGPGTRLTVL.

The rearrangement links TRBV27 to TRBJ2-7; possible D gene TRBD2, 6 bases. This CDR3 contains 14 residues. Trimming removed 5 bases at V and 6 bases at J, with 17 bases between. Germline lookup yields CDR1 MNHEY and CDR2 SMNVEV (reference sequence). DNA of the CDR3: TGTGCCAGCAGTAGACTAGGGTGGGTGAGCGAGCAGTACTTC. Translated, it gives CASSRLGWVSEQYF.

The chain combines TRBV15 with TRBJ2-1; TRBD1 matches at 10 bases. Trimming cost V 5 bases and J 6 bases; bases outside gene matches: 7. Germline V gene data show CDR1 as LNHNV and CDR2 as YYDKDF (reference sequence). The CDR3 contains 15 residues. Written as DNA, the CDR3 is TGTGCCACCAGCGAGGACAGGGGGATAGGCAATGAGCAGTTCTTC. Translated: CATSEDRGIGNEQFF.

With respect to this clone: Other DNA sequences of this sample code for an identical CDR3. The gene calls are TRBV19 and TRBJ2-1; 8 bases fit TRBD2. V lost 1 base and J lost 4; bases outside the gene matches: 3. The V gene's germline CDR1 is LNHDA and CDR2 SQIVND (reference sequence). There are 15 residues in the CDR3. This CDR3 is CASSIASGLYNEQFF. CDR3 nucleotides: TGTGCCAGTAGTATAGCTAGCGGGCTTTACAATGAGCAGTTCTTC.

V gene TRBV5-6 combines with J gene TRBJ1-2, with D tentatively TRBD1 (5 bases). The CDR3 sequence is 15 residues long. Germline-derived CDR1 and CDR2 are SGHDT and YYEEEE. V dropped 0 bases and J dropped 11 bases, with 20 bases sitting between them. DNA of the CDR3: TGTGCCAGCAGCTTGGCCGGGGGGGTAAAGGACCCGTACACCTTC. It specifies CASSLAGGVKDPYTF.

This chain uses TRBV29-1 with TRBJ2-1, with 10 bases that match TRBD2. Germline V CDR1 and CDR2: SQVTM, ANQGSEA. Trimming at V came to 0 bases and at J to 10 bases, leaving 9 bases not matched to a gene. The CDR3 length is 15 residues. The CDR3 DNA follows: TGCAGCGTTGAAGATAGGGCTAGCGGGAGTTTGGAGCAGTTCTTC. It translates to CSVEDRASGSLEQFF.

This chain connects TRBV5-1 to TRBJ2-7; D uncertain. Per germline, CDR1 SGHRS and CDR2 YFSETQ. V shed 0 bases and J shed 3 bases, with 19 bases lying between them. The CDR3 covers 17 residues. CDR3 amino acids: CASSLERNWGTSYEQYF. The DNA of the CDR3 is TGCGCCAGCAGCTTGGAACGGAATTGGGGAACGAGCTACGAGCAGTACTTC.

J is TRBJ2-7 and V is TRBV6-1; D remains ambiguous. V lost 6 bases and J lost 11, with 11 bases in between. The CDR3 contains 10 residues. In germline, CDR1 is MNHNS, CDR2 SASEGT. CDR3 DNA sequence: TGTGCCAGCAGATCATTGATCGAGTACTTC. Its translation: CASRSLIEYF.

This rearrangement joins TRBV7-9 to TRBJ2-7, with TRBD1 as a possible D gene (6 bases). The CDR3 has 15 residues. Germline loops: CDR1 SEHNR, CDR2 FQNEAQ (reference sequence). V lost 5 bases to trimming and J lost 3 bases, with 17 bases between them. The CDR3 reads CASSPGQGLIYEQYF. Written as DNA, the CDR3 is TGTGCCAGCAGCCCGGGACAAGGCTTAATCTACGAGCAGTACTTC.

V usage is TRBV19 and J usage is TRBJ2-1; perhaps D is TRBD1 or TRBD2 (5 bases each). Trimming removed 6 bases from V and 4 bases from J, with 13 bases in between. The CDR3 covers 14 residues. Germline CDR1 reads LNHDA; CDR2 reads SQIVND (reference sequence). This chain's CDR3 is CASRTGTTYNEQFF. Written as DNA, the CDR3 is TGTGCCAGTAGAACCGGGACGACGTACAATGAGCAGTTCTTC.

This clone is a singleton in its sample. CDR3 nucleotides: TGCGCCAGCCACGACGGCCTAGCCAAAAACATTCAGTACTTC. It yields the protein CASHDGLAKNIQYF. The chain is built from TRBV5-1 and TRBJ2-4; no firm D call. Per germline, CDR1 SGHRS and CDR2 YFSETQ. This CDR3 is 14 amino acids long. The ends were cut back, 7 bases at V and 0 bases at J, with 11 bases in the middle. The full variable domain, its missing parts supplied by reference TRBV5-1 and TRBJ2-4, is KAGVTQTPRYLIKTRGQQVTLSCSPISGHRSVSWYQQTPGQGLQFLFEYFSETQRNKGNFPGRFSGRQFSNSRSEMNVSTLELGDSALYLCASHDGLAKNIQYFGAGTRLSVL.

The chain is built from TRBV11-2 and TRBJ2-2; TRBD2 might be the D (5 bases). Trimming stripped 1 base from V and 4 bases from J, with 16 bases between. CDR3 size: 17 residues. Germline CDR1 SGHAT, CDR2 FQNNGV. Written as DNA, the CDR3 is TGTGCCAGCAGCTTAGTCGTATGGCTAGCAGGCACCGGGGAGCTGTTTTTT. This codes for CASSLVVWLAGTGELFF.

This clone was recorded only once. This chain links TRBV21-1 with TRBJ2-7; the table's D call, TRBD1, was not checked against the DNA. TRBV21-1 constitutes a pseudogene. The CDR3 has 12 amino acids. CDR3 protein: CASSDRGYEQYF. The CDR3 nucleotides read TGTGCCAGTTCAGACAGGGGCTACGAGCAGTACTTC.